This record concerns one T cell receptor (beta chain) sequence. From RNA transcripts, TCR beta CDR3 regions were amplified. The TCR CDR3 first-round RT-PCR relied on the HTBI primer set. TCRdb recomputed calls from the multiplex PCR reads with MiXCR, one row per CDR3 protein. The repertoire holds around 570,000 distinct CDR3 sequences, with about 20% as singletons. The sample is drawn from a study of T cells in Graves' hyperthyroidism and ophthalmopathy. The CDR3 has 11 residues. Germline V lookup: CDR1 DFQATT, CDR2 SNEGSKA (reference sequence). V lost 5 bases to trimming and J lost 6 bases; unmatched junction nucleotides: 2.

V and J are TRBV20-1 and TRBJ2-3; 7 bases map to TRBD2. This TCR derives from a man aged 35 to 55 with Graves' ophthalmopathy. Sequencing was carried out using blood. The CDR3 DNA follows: TGCAGTGCTGTCGGGGGGGATACGCAGTATTTT. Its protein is CSAVGGDTQYF.